This T cell receptor beta chain stems from a study of blood T cells in healthy people across ages. A second PCR of about 6 to 12 cycles used a sample-barcoded 5' primer and a J-beta primer mix. Each CDR3 protein is one row after TCRdb ran MiXCR on the 5' RACE reads. In the table there are 1.5 million to 2 million distinct CDR3 sequences, around 42% of which are singletons. This clonotype was seen only a few times. CDR3 size: 14 residues. The ends were cut back, 5 bases at V and 5 bases at J, with 18 bases in the middle. Germline V CDR1 and CDR2: DFQATT, SNEGSKA (reference sequence). V and J are TRBV20-1 and TRBJ1-1, with D possibly TRBD1 on 6 matching bases. The origin of this receptor is a human donor in good health. The sequencing sample was made of blood. CDR3 residues: CSAANVRGVTEAFF. CDR3 sequence (DNA): TGCAGTGCTGCGAACGTCAGGGGAGTGACTGAAGCTTTCTTT.